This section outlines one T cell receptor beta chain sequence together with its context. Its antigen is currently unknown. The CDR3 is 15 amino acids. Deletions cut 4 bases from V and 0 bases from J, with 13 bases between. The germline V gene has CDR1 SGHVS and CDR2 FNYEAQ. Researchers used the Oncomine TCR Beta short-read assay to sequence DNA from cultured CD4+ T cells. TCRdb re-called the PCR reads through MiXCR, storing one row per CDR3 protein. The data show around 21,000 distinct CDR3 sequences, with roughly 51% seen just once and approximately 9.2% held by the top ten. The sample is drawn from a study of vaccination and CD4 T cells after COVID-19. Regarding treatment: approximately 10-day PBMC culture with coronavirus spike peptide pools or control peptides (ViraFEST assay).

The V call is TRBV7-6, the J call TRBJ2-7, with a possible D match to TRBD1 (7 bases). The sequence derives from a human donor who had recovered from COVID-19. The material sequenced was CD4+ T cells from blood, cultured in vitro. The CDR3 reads CASSSGGTASYEQYF. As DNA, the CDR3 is TGTGCCAGCAGCTCTGGAGGGACAGCCTCCTACGAGCAGTACTTC.